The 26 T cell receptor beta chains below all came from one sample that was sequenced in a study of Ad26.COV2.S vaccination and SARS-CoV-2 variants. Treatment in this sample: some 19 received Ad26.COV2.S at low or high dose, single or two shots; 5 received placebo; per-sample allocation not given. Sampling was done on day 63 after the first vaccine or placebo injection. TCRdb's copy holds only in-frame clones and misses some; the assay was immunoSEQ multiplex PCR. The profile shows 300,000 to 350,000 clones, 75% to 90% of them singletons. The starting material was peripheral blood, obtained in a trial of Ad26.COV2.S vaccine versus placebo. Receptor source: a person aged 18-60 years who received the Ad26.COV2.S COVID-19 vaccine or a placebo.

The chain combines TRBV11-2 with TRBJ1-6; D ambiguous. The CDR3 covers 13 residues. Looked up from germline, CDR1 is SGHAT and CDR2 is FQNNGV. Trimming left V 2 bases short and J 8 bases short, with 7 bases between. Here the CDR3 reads CASSLIMDSPLHF. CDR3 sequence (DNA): TGTGCCAGCAGCTTAATCATGGATTCACCCCTCCACTTT.

CDR3 in DNA: TGTGCCAGCAGCCGAACAGGGGGGAATTCACCCCTCCACTTT. It encodes CASSRTGGNSPLHF. The V call is TRBV14, the J call TRBJ1-6; 8 bases are a match to TRBD1. The CDR3 length is 14 residues. Losses at the gene ends were 4 bases for V and 7 bases for J; bases not matched to a gene: 3. Germline V gene data show CDR1 as SGHDN and CDR2 as FVKESK. The full variable domain, rest sourced from reference TRBV14 and TRBJ1-6, is EAGVTQFPSHSVIEKGQTVTLRCDPISGHDNLYWYRRVMGKEIKFLLHFVKESKQDESGMPNNRFLAERTGGTYSTLKVQPAELEDSGVYFCASSRTGGNSPLHFGNGTRLTVT.

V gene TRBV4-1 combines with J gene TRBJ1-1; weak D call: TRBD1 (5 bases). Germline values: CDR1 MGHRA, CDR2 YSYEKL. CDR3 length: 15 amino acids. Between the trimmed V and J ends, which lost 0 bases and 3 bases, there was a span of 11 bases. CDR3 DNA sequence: TGCGCCAGCAGCCAAGAGATCCGGGGCTACACTGAAGCTTTCTTT. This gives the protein CASSQEIRGYTEAFF.

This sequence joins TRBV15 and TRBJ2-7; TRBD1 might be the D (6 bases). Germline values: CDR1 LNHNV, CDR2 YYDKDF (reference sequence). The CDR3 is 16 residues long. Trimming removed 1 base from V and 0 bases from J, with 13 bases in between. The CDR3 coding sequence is TGTGCCACCAGCAGAGGAATCAGGGGTAGCTCCTACGAGCAGTACGTC. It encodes CATSRGIRGSSYEQYV.

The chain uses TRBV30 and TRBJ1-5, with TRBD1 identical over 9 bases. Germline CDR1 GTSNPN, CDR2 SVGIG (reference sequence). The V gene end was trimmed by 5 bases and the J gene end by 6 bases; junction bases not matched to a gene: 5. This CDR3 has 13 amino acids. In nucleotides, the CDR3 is TGTGCCTGGTGTACAGGGGGCGGTCAGCCCCAGCATTTT. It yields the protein CAWCTGGGQPQHF.

CDR3 sequence (DNA): TGCGCCAGCAGCCTCAAAGCGGGGCAAACACCCCTCCACTTT. This gives the protein CASSLKAGQTPLHF. The chain recombines TRBV4-3 with TRBJ1-6; perhaps TRBD1 as D (5 bases). The CDR3 consists of 14 residues. The germline V gene encodes CDR1 LGHNA and CDR2 YSLEER. V lost 4 bases, J lost 11 bases, and 15 bases lay in between.

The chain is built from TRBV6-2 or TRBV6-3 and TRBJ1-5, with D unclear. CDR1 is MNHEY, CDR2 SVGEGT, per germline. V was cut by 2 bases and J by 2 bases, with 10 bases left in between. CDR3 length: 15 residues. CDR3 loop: CASSYLAVGNQPQHF. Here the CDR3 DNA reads TGTGCCAGCAGTTACCTGGCGGTAGGCAATCAGCCCCAGCATTTT.

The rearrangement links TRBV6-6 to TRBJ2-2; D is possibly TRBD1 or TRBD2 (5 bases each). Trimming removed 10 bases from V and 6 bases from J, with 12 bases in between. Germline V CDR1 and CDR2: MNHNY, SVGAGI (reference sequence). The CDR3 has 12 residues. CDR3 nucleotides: TGTGCCACTGGGGGAAGAGCCGGGGAGCTGTTTTTT. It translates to CATGGRAGELFF.

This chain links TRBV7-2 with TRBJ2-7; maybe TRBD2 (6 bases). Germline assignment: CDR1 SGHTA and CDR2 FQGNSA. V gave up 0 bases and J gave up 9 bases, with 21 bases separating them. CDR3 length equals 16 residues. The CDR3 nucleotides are TGTGCCAGCAGCTTAGCCCCTACTTCGGGAGCGAACGCGCAGTACGTC. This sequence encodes CASSLAPTSGANAQYV.

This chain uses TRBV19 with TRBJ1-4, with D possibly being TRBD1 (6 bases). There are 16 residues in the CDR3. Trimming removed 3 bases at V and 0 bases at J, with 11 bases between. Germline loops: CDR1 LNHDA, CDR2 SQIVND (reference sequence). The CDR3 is CASSIRTDPTNEKLFF. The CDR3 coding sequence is TGTGCCAGTAGTATCAGGACAGACCCAACTAATGAAAAACTGTTTTTT. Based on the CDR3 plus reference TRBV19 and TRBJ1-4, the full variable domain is DGGITQSPKYLFRKEGQNVTLSCEQNLNHDAMYWYRQDPGQGLRLIYYSQIVNDFQKGDIAEGYSVSREKKESFPLTVTSAQKNPTAFYLCASSIRTDPTNEKLFFGSGTQLSVL.

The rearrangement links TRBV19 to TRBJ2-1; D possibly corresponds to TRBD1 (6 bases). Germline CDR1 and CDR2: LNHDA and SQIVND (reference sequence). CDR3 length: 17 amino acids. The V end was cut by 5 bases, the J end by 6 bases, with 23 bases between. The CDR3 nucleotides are TGTGCCAGTAGTTCTACGTCGGTGAGAGGGGGTGGCAATGAGCAGTTCTTC. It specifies CASSSTSVRGGGNEQFF.

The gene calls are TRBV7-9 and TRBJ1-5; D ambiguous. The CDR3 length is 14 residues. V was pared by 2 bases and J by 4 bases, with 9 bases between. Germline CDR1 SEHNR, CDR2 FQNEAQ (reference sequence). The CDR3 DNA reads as TGTGCCAGCAGCTTATCGGCCCAAAATCAGCCCCAGCATTTT. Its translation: CASSLSAQNQPQHF.

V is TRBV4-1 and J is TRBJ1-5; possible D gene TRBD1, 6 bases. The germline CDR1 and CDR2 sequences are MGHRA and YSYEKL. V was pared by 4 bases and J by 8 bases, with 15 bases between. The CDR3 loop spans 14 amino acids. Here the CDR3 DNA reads TGCGCCAGCAGCCCCAACTCGGGGGCAAAGCCCCAGCATTTT. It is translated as CASSPNSGAKPQHF.

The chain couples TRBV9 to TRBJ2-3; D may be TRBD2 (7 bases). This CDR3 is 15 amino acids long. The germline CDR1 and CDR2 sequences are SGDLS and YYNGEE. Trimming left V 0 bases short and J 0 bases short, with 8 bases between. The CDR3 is CASSVEGGSTDTQYF. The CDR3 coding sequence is TGTGCCAGCAGCGTAGAGGGGGGGAGCACAGATACGCAGTATTTT. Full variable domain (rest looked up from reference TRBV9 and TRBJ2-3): DSGVTQTPKHLITATGQRVTLRCSPRSGDLSVYWYQQSLDQGLQFLIQYYNGEERAKGNILERFSAQQFPDLHSELNLSSLELGDSALYFCASSVEGGSTDTQYFGPGTRLTVL.

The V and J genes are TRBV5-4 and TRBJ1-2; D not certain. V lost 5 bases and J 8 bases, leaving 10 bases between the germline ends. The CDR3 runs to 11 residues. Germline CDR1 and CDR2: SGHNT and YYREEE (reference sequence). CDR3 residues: CASRRLGGYTF. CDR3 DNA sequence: TGTGCCAGCAGACGCTTGGGGGGCTACACCTTC.

The CDR3 spells CASSRTVSTGYTF. As DNA, the CDR3 is TGCGCCAGCAGCCGGACAGTTTCCACTGGCTACACCTTC. V and J are TRBV5-1 and TRBJ1-2, with D perhaps TRBD1 (6 bases). There are 13 residues in the CDR3. Germline-derived CDR1 and CDR2 are SGHRS and YFSETQ. With 4 bases removed from V and 7 bases from J, the gap between germline ends came to 14 bases.

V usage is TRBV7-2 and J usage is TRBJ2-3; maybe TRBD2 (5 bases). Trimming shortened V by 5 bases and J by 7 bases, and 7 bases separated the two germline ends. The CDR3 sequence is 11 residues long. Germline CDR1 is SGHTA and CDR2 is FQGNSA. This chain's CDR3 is CASSPGNTQYF. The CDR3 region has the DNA TGTGCCAGCAGCCCGGGAAATACGCAGTATTTT.

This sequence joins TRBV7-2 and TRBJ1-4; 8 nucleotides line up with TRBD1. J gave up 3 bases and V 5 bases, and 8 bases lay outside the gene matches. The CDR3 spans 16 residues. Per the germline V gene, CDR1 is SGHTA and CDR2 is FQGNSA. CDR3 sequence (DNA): TGTGCCAGCAGCCGTCGCAGGGGGCGGGCTAATGAAAAACTGTTTTTT. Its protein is CASSRRRGRANEKLFF.

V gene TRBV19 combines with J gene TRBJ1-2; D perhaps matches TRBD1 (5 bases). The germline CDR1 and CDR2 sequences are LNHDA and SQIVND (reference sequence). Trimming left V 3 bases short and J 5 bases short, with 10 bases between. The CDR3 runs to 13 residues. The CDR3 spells CASSIVGGYGYTF. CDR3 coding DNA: TGTGCCAGTAGTATTGTGGGGGGTTATGGCTACACCTTC.

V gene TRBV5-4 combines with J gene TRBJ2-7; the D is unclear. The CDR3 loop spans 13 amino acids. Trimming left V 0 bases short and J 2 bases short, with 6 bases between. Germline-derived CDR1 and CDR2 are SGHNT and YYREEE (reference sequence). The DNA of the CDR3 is TGTGCCAGCAGCTTGGACCTAGCCTACGAGCAGTACTTC. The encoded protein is CASSLDLAYEQYF.

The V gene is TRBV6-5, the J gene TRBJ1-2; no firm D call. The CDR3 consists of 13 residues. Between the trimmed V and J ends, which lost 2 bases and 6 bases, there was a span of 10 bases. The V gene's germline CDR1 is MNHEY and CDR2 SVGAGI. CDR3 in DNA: TGTGCCAGCAGTTACGGGGTAATGAATGGCTACACCTTC. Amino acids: CASSYGVMNGYTF.

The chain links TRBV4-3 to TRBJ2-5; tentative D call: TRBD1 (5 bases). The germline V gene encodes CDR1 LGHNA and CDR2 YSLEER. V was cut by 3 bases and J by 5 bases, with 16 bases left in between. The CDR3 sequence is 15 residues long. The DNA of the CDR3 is TGCGCCAGCAGCCAGGAGACAGACCTCCACGAGACCCAGTACTTC. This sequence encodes CASSQETDLHETQYF.

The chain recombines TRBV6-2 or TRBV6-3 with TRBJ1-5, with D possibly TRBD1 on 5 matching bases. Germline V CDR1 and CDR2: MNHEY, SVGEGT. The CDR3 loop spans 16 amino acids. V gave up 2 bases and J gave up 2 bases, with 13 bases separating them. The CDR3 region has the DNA TGTGCCAGCAGTTACACAGGATCGGTGGGCAATCAGCCCCAGCATTTT. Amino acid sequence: CASSYTGSVGNQPQHF.

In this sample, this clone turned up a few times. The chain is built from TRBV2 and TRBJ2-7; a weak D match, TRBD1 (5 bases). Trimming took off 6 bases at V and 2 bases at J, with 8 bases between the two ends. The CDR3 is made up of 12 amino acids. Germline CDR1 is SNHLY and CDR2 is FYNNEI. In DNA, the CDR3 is TGTGCCAGCAGACCGGACACCTACGAGCAGTACGTC. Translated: CASRPDTYEQYV.

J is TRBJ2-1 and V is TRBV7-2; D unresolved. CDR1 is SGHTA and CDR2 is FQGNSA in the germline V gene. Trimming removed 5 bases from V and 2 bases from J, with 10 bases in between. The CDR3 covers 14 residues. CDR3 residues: CASSESTAYNEQFF. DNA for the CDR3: TGTGCCAGCAGCGAATCGACTGCCTACAATGAGCAGTTCTTC.

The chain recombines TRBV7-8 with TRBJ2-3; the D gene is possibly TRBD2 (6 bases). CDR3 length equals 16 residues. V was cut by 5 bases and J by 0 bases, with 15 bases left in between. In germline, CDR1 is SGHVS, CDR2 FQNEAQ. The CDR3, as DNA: TGTGCCAGCAGCAACCGTCTTGCGGGGAGCACAGATACGCAGTATTTT. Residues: CASSNRLAGSTDTQYF.